This T cell receptor beta chain was found in a study of blood T cell repertoires in COVID-19. Study overall: Sample material is recorded as cDNA or gDNA derived from T cells, B-cell-depleted T cells, or PBMCs.

The participants were between roughly 18 and 100 years old and came from fewer than 25 US areas. V was pared by 2 bases and J by 6 bases, with 5 bases of the junction left unmatched. The CDR3 spans 14 residues. The germline V gene encodes CDR1 SGHTS and CDR2 YDEGEE. The table came from immunoSEQ multiplex PCR; TCRdb's copy has only in-frame clones and leaves some out. The profile shows some 200,000 clones, under 90% of them singletons. The chain uses TRBV5-8 and TRBJ1-2; TRBD1 matches at 9 bases. The clonotype comes from a woman aged 50 to 60 who had been exposed to COVID-19. The sequencing sample was made of PBMCs or T cells enriched from blood (not recorded which). Here the CDR3 reads CASSFDRGVHGYTF. CDR3 nucleotide sequence: TGTGCCAGCAGCTTTGACAGGGGGGTGCATGGCTACACCTTC.